This paragraph reports one T cell receptor beta chain. Its antigen remains unknown. The sample comes from a study of cytomegalovirus exposure and HLA in healthy donors. Study-wide results and limits: In an earlier analysis, most TCR beta V segments were productive about 87% or about 30% of the time. TCR beta chains numbering some 160 were designated cytomegalovirus-associated.

V was cut by 0 bases and J by 6 bases, with 7 bases left in between. CDR3 length: 13 amino acids. Germline V lookup: CDR1 SGHDT, CDR2 YYEEEE. Primers: 60 Vbeta forward and 13 Jbeta reverse. Sequenced by immunoSEQ multiplex PCR; TCRdb stores in-frame clones only, minus some. The sample data list more than 45,000 clones. This clonotype was obtained from a woman aged 60-75 years in good health and CMV-seropositive. Input material: PBMCs. The V and J genes are TRBV5-6 and TRBJ1-5; D remains unclear. In nucleotides, the CDR3 is TGTGCCAGCAGCTTGGCCAGTGGTCAGCCCCAGCATTTT. It codes for CASSLASGQPQHF.